This T cell receptor beta chain was recovered during a study of PD-1 blockade in classical Hodgkin lymphoma. Study results and limitations: Sources of repertoire differences remain undefined, possibly disease activity or prior therapy. Patients were excluded if nivolumab began under 1 year after ASCT (the autologous transplant). Relative to healthy donors, newly diagnosed patients reportedly had lower baseline TCR diversity, which was reported as lower still in relapsed/refractory patients.

All patients experienced relapse after autologous stem cell transplantation, and brentuximab vedotin exposure was variable. Patients' outcomes at their best amounted to complete response, partial response or progressive disease. With regard to this clone: The antigen is not known. Other DNA sequences in this sample translate to the same CDR3.

Per germline, CDR1 LNHDA and CDR2 SQIVND (reference sequence). The CDR3 has 18 amino acids. The V gene end was trimmed by 1 base and the J gene end by 3 bases; junction bases not matched to a gene: 14. Clones were sequenced by immunoSEQ multiplex PCR, and TCRdb holds only the in-frame ones, with some missing. The table includes 35,000 to 45,000 clones, 55% to 75% detected once. Specimen: peripheral blood mononuclear cells (PBMCs), collected at baseline. The genes are TRBV19 and TRBJ2-5; TRBD2 matches 7 bases. This clonotype was obtained from a human donor with classical Hodgkin lymphoma. The CDR3 DNA is TGTGCCAGTAGTATAGTCGGGGACGTTTGGGGGGGAGAAGAGACCCAGTACTTC. Translated, it gives CASSIVGDVWGGEETQYF.